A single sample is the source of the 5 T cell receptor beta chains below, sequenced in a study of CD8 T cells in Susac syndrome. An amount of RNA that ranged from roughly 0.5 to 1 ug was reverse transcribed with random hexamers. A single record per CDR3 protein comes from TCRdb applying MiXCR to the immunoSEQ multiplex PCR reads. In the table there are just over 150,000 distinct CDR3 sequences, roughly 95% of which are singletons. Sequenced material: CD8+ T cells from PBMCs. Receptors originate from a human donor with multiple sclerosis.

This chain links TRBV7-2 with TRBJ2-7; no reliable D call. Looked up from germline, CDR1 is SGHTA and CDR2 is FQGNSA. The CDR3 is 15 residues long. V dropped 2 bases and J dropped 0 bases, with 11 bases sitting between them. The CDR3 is CASSLTHRFSYEQYF. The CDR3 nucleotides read TGTGCCAGCAGCTTAACCCACAGATTCTCCTACGAGCAGTACTTC. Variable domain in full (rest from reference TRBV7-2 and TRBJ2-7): GAGVSQSPSNKVTEKGKDVELRCDPISGHTALYWYRQSLGQGLEFLIYFQGNSAPDKSGLPSDRFSAERTGGSVSTLTIQRTQQEDSAVYLCASSLTHRFSYEQYFGPGTRLTVT.

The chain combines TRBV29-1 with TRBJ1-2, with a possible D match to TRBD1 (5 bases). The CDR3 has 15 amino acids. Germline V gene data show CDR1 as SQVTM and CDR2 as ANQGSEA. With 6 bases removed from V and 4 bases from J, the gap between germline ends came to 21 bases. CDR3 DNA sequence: TGCAGCGTGGACGTCTCGGGGGGGGTTGGCTATGGCTACACCTTC. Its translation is CSVDVSGGVGYGYTF.

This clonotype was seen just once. The CDR3 DNA sequence: TGTGCCACCAGCAGAGATGAGGGATCTAATGAAAAACTGTTTTTT. Translation: CATSRDEGSNEKLFF. The chain employs TRBV15 and TRBJ1-4, with no clear D. The CDR3 is 15 amino acids. In germline, CDR1 is LNHNV, CDR2 YYDKDF (reference sequence). Trimming pared 0 bases from V and 3 bases from J, leaving 8 bases between.

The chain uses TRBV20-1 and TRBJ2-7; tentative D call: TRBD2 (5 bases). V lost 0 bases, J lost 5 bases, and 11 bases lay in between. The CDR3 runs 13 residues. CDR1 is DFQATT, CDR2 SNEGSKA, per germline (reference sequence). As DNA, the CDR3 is TGCAGTGCTAGAGACGGAGGTTCCAACGAGCAGTACGTC. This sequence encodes CSARDGGSNEQYV.

The CDR3 DNA reads TGTGCCAGCAGTTACGCGGAAGATCAGCCCCAGCATTTT. Translated, it gives CASSYAEDQPQHF. The V and J genes are TRBV6-5 and TRBJ1-5; D remains ambiguous. The CDR3 is 13 residues long. Germline-derived CDR1 and CDR2 are MNHEY and SVGAGI. Trimming removed 2 bases from V and 5 bases from J, with 7 bases in between.